This T cell receptor beta chain was identified during a study of blood T cell repertoires in COVID-19. TCRdb's table, derived via immunoSEQ multiplex PCR, lists solely in-frame clones and lacks some. The repertoire holds approximately 37,000 clones, around 85% seen once, with 44% in the top ten. The germline V gene encodes CDR1 MDHEN and CDR2 SYDVKM. There are 14 residues in the CDR3. V lost 6 bases to trimming and J lost 4 bases, with 16 bases between them. Material for sequencing was peripheral blood. This clonotype originated in a man aged 55-75 years with active or convalescent COVID-19. The rearrangement joins TRBV28 to TRBJ2-7, with D possibly being TRBD1 (6 bases). This CDR3 is CASRNSGTSYEQYV. The CDR3 DNA reads TGTGCCAGCAGAAACTCCGGGACATCGTACGAGCAGTACGTC.